The clone carrying this T cell receptor beta chain showed up many times. Its antigen is unknown. The data were obtained in a study of T-cell reconstitution after alpha-beta-depleted transplantation in children. Study outcomes and limitations: Two months or so post-transplant, alpha-beta T cells reportedly derived from several hundred expanded graft clones. Recipient T cells and thymic progenitors that survived gave rise to the high TCRbeta diversity observed at day 60 in some patients.

As it was prepared, the TCRbeta library received unique molecular identifiers. TCRdb re-called the PCR reads with MiXCR, one entry per CDR3 protein. In the table there are around 200,000 distinct CDR3 sequences, 7.5% to 9.5% of which are singletons. Germline CDR1 and CDR2: SGDLS and YYNGEE. V shed 0 bases and J shed 7 bases, with 14 bases lying between them. CDR3 length: 15 residues. The sample consisted of PBMCs, mostly from graft donor cells, taken 360 days after TCRalphabeta/CD19-depleted stem cell transplant. The clonotype originates from a male patient between 2 and 10 years old who had a stem cell transplant for acute myeloid leukemia, so the T cells may come from the graft donor. The chain joins TRBV9 to TRBJ1-3; D is ambiguous. Here the CDR3 reads CASSVGPGEENTIYF. Here the CDR3 DNA reads TGTGCCAGCAGCGTAGGGCCCGGGGAGGAGAACACCATATATTTT.